This entry is about one T cell receptor beta chain. The CDR3 length is 15 residues. Trimming took off 4 bases at V and 1 base at J, with 13 bases between the two ends. Germline CDR1 reads LNHDA; CDR2 reads SQIVND (reference sequence). The data stem from a study of blood T cell repertoires in COVID-19. Study context: T cells, B-cell-depleted T cells, or PBMCs provided the cDNA or gDNA that served as material.

Per the original data handling: Nucleated cell counts were estimated from reference gene primer amplification. Libraries were prepared by immunoSEQ multiplex PCR; TCRdb keeps only in-frame clonotypes and omits some of them. D and trimming come from the DNA, and the V and J calls and clone size come from that table. This table holds around 130,000 clones, around nine tenths found once. This sequence joins TRBV19 and TRBJ1-1; perhaps TRBD1 as D (5 bases). Sequenced sample: peripheral blood. The TCR was taken from a woman aged 50 to 60 with acute or convalescent COVID-19. CDR3 residues: CASSRGGASNTEAFF. The DNA of the CDR3 is TGTGCCAGTAGTAGGGGAGGGGCCTCGAACACTGAAGCTTTCTTT.